The clone carrying this T cell receptor (beta chain) was seen just once. The antigen is undetermined. These data come from a study of cytomegalovirus exposure and HLA in healthy donors. Overall study context: Around 80 million unique TCRs from HLA-typed donors were held in an early data release. Study outcomes and limitations: An Asian-associated ancestry cluster reportedly showed fewer N-insertions than the roughly 670-donor mean in a later analysis. No immune exposure information besides CMV serostatus was available.

CDR1 and CDR2 (germline): SGHRS, YFSETQ. V was cut by 0 bases and J by 6 bases, with 34 bases left in between. The CDR3 totals 22 residues. PCR primers comprised 60 Vbeta and 13 Jbeta primers. The authors' processing: The count from a later analysis was tens of millions of unique TCR beta chains, 9 million to 12 million of them shared. Generated by immunoSEQ multiplex PCR, the TCRdb table keeps only in-frame clones and is missing some. The DNA was the basis for D and trimming; V, J and clone size are from that table. The repertoire includes over 80,000 clones, around 79% of them detected once, and about 14% sits in the top ten.

The receptor was derived from a woman in her 70s in good health and CMV-seropositive. This sequence joins TRBV5-1 and TRBJ2-4; a weak D match, TRBD2 (7 bases). Sequenced material: PBMCs. CDR3 loop: CASSLEGGFPRHKSSHRNIQYF. In nucleotides, the CDR3 is TGCGCCAGCAGCTTGGAGGGGGGGTTCCCAAGACACAAATCTAGCCATAGAAACATTCAGTACTTC.